This is a list of T cell receptor beta chains from one sample in a study of preoperative IRX-2 immunotherapy in early breast cancer. TCRdb keeps only in-frame clones here, not all; method: immunoSEQ multiplex PCR. The table lists about 19,000 clones, over 80% of them singletons, with over 1% in the top ten. The source was lymph node tissue, collected after IRX-2 immunotherapy. The source of these receptors is a human donor with breast cancer. Each CDR3 is given with its conserved first and last residue. Fields, in order: V gene, J gene, CDR3 protein.

TRBV5-1	TRBJ2-7	CASSHGGAQNYEQYF
TRBV6-8	TRBJ1-1	CASSPGPSNTEAFF
TRBV6-8	TRBJ1-1	CASSYSGGGTEAFF
TRBV12-5	TRBJ2-3	CASGQQGGADTQYF
TRBV2	TRBJ2-1	CATQTSGGAEQFF
TRBV11-3	TRBJ2-7	CASSRDRERAYEQYF
TRBV5-1	TRBJ1-2	CASSRREGQGGYTF
TRBV23-1	TRBJ1-6	CASSQSGTGKSPLHF
TRBV5-1	TRBJ2-1	CASSLDRTYNEQFF
TRBV6-8	TRBJ1-3	CASIGGASGNTIYF
TRBV1	TRBJ2-7	CASSQGISGTVSYEQYF
TRBV10-2	TRBJ2-7	CASSASGGSYEQYF
TRBV18	TRBJ1-2	CASSQGEGHGYTF
TRBV18	TRBJ1-1	CASSPRQSTLNTEAFF
TRBV6-8	TRBJ2-7	CASTTTSGKNEQYF